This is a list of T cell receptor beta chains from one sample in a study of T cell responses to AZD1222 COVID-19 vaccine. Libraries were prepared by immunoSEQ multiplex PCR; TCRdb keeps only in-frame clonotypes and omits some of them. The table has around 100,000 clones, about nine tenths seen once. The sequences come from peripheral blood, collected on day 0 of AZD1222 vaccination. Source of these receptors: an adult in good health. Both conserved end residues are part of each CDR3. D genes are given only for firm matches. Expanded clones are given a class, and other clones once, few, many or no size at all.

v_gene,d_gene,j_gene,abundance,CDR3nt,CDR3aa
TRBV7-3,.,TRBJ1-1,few,TGTGCCAGCAGCTTCGACTTCGGGGGGAGTAGCACTGAAGCTTTCTTT,CASSFDFGGSSTEAFF
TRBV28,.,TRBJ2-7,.,TGTGCCAGCACCCCCTCCAGGGGCAGCTACGAGCAGTACTTC,CASTPSRGSYEQYF
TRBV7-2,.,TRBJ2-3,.,TGTGCCAGCAGCTTACGTTGGAGCACAGATACGCAGTATTTT,CASSLRWSTDTQYF
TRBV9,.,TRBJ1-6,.,TGTGCCAGCAGCCCTCGACAGCACCCCAGCTCCTATAATTCACCCCTCCACTTT,CASSPRQHPSSYNSPLHF
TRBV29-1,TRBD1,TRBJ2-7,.,TGCAGCGTTACCTATGGACAGGGCGAGCAGTACTTC,CSVTYGQGEQYF
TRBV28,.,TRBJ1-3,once,TGTGCCAGCGGGATTGCTCCTGGAAACACCATATATTTT,CASGIAPGNTIYF
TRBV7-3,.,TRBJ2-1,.,TGTGCCAGCGGAGCCGGGCCGAACAATGAGCAGTTCTTC,CASGAGPNNEQFF
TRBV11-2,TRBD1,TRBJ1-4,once,TGTGCCAGCAGCACCCGCCACGGGACAGGGGGGCAAGTAGATGAAAAACTGTTTTTT,CASSTRHGTGGQVDEKLFF
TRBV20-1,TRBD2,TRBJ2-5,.,TGCAGTGCTAGTAGGACTAGCGGCGGAGAGACCCAGTACTTC,CSASRTSGGETQYF
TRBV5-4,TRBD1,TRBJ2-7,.,TGTGCCAGCAGCCAGGGACAGGGCACTACCTACGAGCAGTACTTC,CASSQGQGTTYEQYF
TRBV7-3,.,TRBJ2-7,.,TGTGCCAGCAGCTTAGGCAGAGGGGCCACCGAGCAGTACTTC,CASSLGRGATEQYF
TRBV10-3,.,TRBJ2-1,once,TGTGCCATCAGTGAGTCGTTTAAGCGGAGACATGGATCCTACAATGAGCAGTTCTTC,CAISESFKRRHGSYNEQFF
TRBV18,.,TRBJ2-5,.,TGTGCCAGCTCACCACCCCCTGGAGGGCCGGAGACCCAGTACTTC,CASSPPPGGPETQYF
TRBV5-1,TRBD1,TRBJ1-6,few,TGCGCCAGCAGCTTGGCCGGGACAGGGTATAATTCACCCCTCCACTTT,CASSLAGTGYNSPLHF
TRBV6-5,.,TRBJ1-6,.,TGTGCCAGCAGTTACCCACAGGGAAATTCACCCCTCCACTTT,CASSYPQGNSPLHF
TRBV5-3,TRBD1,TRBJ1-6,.,TGTGCCAGAAGCTTAGTACAGGGGAATTCACCCCTCCACTTT,CARSLVQGNSPLHF
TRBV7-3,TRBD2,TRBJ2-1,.,TGTGCCAGCAGCTTGAATAGCGGGGGTCTCTCCTACAATGAGCAGTTCTTC,CASSLNSGGLSYNEQFF
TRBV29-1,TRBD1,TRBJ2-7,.,TGCAGCGCCTGGGACAGGGGAGCCTACGAGCAGTACTTC,CSAWDRGAYEQYF
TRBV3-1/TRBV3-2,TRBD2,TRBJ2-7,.,TGTGCCAGCAGCCATTCTAGCGGGATAACAAAGGGCTACGAGCAGTACTTC,CASSHSSGITKGYEQYF
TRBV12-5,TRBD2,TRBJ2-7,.,TGTGCTAGTGCCAGTAGCGGGCTTGCCTACGAGCAGTACTTC,CASASSGLAYEQYF
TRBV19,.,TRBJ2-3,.,TGTGCCAGTAGTATGGGAGAGACTCAGTACACAGATACGCAGTATTTT,CASSMGETQYTDTQYF
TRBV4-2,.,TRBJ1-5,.,TGTGCCAGCAGCCAAGATGGCAATCAGCCCCAGCATTTT,CASSQDGNQPQHF
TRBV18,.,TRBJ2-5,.,TGTGCCAGCTCACCCGGAGGGGAGACCCAGTACTTC,CASSPGGETQYF
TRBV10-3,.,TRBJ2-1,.,TGTGCCATCAGTGAGTGGGGAACCAATGAGCAGTTCTTC,CAISEWGTNEQFF
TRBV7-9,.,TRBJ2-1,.,TGTGCCAGCAGCGGGACTCGCGAAGTTAGCTCCTACAATGAGCAGTTCTTC,CASSGTREVSSYNEQFF
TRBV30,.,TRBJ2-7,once,TGTGCCTGGAGTCTAGGGGGAGGGGGCTACGAGCAGTACTTC,CAWSLGGGGYEQYF
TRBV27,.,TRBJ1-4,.,TGTGCCAGCGGAAATTCGGGGGGCGTAGAAAAACTGTTTTTT,CASGNSGGVEKLFF
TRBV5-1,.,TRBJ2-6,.,TGCGCCAGCAGCCCCGGAGGGGCCAACGTCCTGACTTTC,CASSPGGANVLTF
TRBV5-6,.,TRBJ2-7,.,TGTGCCAGCAGCTTGAGTGGGACACTTTACGAGCAGTACTTC,CASSLSGTLYEQYF
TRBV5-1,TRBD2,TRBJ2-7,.,TGCGCCAGCAGTGCCGGGACTAGCGGGACCTACGAGCAGTACTTC,CASSAGTSGTYEQYF
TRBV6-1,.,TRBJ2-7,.,TGTGCCAGCAGTGAAGCGCACCAGAACTACGAGCAGTACTTC,CASSEAHQNYEQYF
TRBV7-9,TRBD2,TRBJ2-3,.,TGTGCCAGCGGGACTAGCGGTGGGGCGGATACGCAGTATTTT,CASGTSGGADTQYF
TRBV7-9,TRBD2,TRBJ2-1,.,TGTGCCAGCAGCACACTAGCGGGGAATGAGCAGTTCTTC,CASSTLAGNEQFF
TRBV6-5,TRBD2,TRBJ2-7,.,TGTGCCAGCAGCCTTAGCGGGAGAGCCTCCGAGCAGTACTTC,CASSLSGRASEQYF